This TCR beta chain was identified in a study of monozygotic twins with cystic fibrosis (dated by TCRdb to the early 2020s). Regarding the research as a whole: Barcoded libraries were made from roughly 3 micrograms of fragmented DNA using approximately 15 PCR cycles. To gauge how much genetics shapes V and J gene usage, the researchers compared TCR beta repertoires both within and across 16 monozygotic twin pairs who have cystic fibrosis. The cohort comprised ten female and six male twin pairs aged roughly 2.0 to 40 years, median about 9.4 years, mostly children and adolescents. On the day of blood sampling, twins were ranked among about 1,100 cohort participants for weight-for-height and for FEVPerc (FEV1 disease centile). Data for three of the twin pairs had been reported previously in another context. Findings and caveats that apply to the study as a whole: Sharing of nucleotide-identical clonotypes was significantly greater within monozygotic CF twin pairs than between unrelated CF individuals (P = 0.000026, Mann-Whitney). In 13 of 16 pairs, V gene usage most closely resembled the co-twin's, and the same held for J usage in 8 of 16 pairs, a pattern suggesting genetic constraints. Simpson clonality was generally low (median 0.0095), which suggests a naive-dominated repertoire, and clonality was higher in the most severely affected patients. Only a small cohort was studied, and no association of shared CDR3 numbers with age, concordance or disease severity was found.

Concerning this clone: Its antigen is still unknown. Per-base quality was not reported, and no clone a single base away is much larger than it.

The junction shows trimming of 5 bases on V and 3 bases on J, and the gene matches do not reach 5 bases of it. The CDR3, from cysteine to phenylalanine, totals 16 residues. Left in the record is the CDR3 DNA by itself, 48 bases read in frame from the first base. Per the germline V gene (reference sequence), SGHAT is the CDR1 and FQDESV is the CDR2. TCR beta CDR3 regions were amplified by multiplex PCR with the immunoSEQ immune profiling system according to the manufacturer's instructions. An Illumina NextSeq system was used for sequencing. The authors processed their data as follows. Sequence data were processed on the immunoSEQ Analyzer platform, and clonality was computed as the square root of Simpson's index of productive rearrangements. Similarity in V and J usage was measured by Jensen-Shannon distance, and OLGA was used to compute CDR3 generation probabilities. The immuneACCESS database (August 2020) and VDJdb (December 2020) were searched for shared CDR3 sequences. This is the immuneACCESS table as TCRdb keeps it, with only in-frame sequences that have V and J called. A part of the clones is gone; compared with another copy, unresolved V genes explain less than half, and the rest is unexplained. V and J calls and clone size are copied from that table; D and trimming were computed from the DNA. This sample gives around 15,000 clones in total; around 91% of them show up just once. The leading ten clones occupy about 0.73% of the sample.

The twin pairs came from the European Cystic Fibrosis Twin and Sibling Study Cohort, which recruited patients from 150 or so CF clinics across 14 European countries. Both zygosity and CFTR genotype were checked in-house, and zygosity was tested with multiplex PCR across nine short tandem repeat loci. Peripheral blood was taken from each twin, and clinical parameters were recorded on the day of blood sampling. Phenol/chloroform extraction was used to isolate genomic DNA from peripheral blood cells, and the DNA was then kept in TE buffer at 4 degrees C. The sample taken for sequencing was blood. The sequence derives from a boy between 5 and 17 years old with cystic fibrosis. The chain couples TRBV11-1 to TRBJ2-7; 15 bases in between match TRBD2. CDR3 sequence: CASSPGLAGGLYEQYF. The nucleotide sequence reads as follows: TGTGCCAGCAGCCCCGGACTAGCGGGAGGGCTCTACGAGCAGTACTTC.